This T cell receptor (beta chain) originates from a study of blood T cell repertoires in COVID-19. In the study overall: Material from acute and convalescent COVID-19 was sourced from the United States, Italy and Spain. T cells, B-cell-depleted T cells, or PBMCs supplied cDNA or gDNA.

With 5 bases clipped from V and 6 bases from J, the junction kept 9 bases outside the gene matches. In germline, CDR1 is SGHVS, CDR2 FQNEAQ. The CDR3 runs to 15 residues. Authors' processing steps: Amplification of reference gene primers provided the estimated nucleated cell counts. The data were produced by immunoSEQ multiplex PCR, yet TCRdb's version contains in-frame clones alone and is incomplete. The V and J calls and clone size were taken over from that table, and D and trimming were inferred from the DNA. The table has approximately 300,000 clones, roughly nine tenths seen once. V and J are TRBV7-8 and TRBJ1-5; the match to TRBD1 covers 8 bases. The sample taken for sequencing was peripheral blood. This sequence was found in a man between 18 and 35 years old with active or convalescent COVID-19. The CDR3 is CASSTGQGAGQPQHF. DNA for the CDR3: TGTGCCAGCAGCACCGGCCAGGGGGCAGGTCAGCCCCAGCATTTT.